Listed below are T cell receptor beta chains from one sample, sequenced in a study of response to subunit inactivated influenza vaccine. TCRdb recomputed calls from the RT-PCR reads with MiXCR, one row per CDR3 protein. This table holds roughly 760,000 distinct CDR3 sequences, roughly 20% found once. This specimen was PBMCs from blood, taken around 5 days after vaccination. The receptors stem from a man between 45 and 60 years old who received an inactivated influenza vaccine. The CDR3 runs from the conserved cysteine through the conserved F or W. D genes are given only for firm matches. Clone size appears in some rows only: once, few, many, or a class for an expanded clone.

CDR3 length	V gene	clone size	J gene	D gene	CDR3 protein	CDR3 DNA
14	TRBV5-6	NA	TRBJ1-2	NA	CASSLAGSHYGYTF	TGTGCCAGCAGCTTGGCCGGCAGTCATTATGGCTACACCTTC
15	TRBV7-9	many	TRBJ2-3	NA	CASRSGAEGTDTQYF	TGTGCCAGCAGATCAGGGGCAGAGGGCACAGATACGCAGTATTTT
12	TRBV28	NA	TRBJ1-1	NA	CASIGLGTEAFF	TGTGCCAGCATAGGGCTGGGCACTGAAGCTTTCTTT
13	TRBV5-1	NA	TRBJ2-3	TRBD1	CASRGQGQDTQYF	TGCGCCAGCAGGGGACAGGGTCAAGATACGCAGTATTTT
13	TRBV9	few	TRBJ2-7	NA	CASSGSRGYEQYF	TGTGCCAGCAGCGGAAGCAGGGGTTACGAGCAGTACTTC
14	TRBV12-3/TRBV12-4	NA	TRBJ2-2	TRBD2	CASRPQAGAGEPFF	TGTGCCAGCAGGCCTCAAGCGGGAGCCGGGGAGCCGTTTTTT
15	TRBV2	NA	TRBJ2-7	TRBD1	CASSAWDRGTYEQYF	TGTGCCAGCAGTGCCTGGGACAGGGGCACCTACGAGCAGTACTTC
14	TRBV15	many	TRBJ2-1	NA	CATSRDRWGRRQFF	TGTGCCACCAGCAGAGATCGATGGGGGAGGAGGCAGTTCTTC
16	TRBV28	many	TRBJ1-5	NA	CASRGSRGTIHQPQHF	TGTGCCAGCAGGGGCTCGCGGGGCACCATACATCAGCCCCAGCATTTT
15	TRBV12-3/TRBV12-4	NA	TRBJ2-1	TRBD2	CASPDPSGSHGEQFF	TGTGCCAGCCCCGATCCTAGCGGGAGTCATGGTGAGCAGTTCTTC
16	TRBV12-3/TRBV12-4	few	TRBJ1-3	NA	CASSLIGKESGNTIYF	TGTGCCAGCAGTTTAATCGGGAAAGAGTCTGGAAACACCATATATTTT
13	TRBV10-3	NA	TRBJ2-1	NA	CAIKVADYNEQFF	TGTGCCATTAAGGTAGCGGATTACAATGAGCAGTTCTTC
15	TRBV9	NA	TRBJ2-7	NA	CASSPFGVGLYEQYF	TGTGCCAGCAGCCCCTTCGGAGTAGGCCTATACGAGCAGTACTTC
15	TRBV28	few	TRBJ2-1	TRBD2	CASKGLAGGHNEQFF	TGTGCCAGCAAAGGGCTAGCGGGAGGGCACAATGAGCAGTTCTTC
15	TRBV5-1	NA	TRBJ2-1	NA	CASSLVPGSYNEQFF	TGCGCCAGCAGCTTGGTGCCAGGTTCCTACAATGAGCAGTTCTTC
13	TRBV3-1	NA	TRBJ2-1	NA	CASSQVSISEQFF	TGTGCCAGCAGCCAAGTTTCCATCAGTGAGCAGTTCTTC
15	TRBV7-2	few	TRBJ1-6	NA	CASSPFDFGNSPLHF	TGTGCCAGCAGCCCCTTTGATTTCGGAAATTCACCCCTCCACTTT
12	TRBV20-1	few	TRBJ2-7	NA	CSATSIPYEQYF	TGCAGTGCTACCTCCATACCGTACGAGCAGTACTTC
13	TRBV9	many	TRBJ2-5	TRBD2	CASSVGGQETQYF	TGTGCCAGCAGCGTCGGGGGGCAAGAGACCCAGTACTTC
13	TRBV12-3/TRBV12-4	many	TRBJ2-5	NA	CASSLRGVETQYF	TGTGCCAGCAGTTTAAGAGGGGTAGAGACCCAGTACTTC
15	TRBV20-1	many	TRBJ2-2	NA	CSASTWTRNTGELFF	TGCAGTGCTAGCACCTGGACCCGTAACACCGGGGAGCTGTTTTTT
17	TRBV9	NA	TRBJ1-3	NA	CASSGTQGVFSGNTIYF	TGTGCCAGCAGCGGCACCCAAGGGGTTTTTTCGGGAAACACCATATATTTT
14	TRBV20-1	NA	TRBJ1-3	TRBD1	CSARDYRGENTIYF	TGCAGTGCTAGAGACTACAGGGGGGAAAACACCATATATTTT
17	TRBV5-1	few	TRBJ2-6	NA	CASSLVGLDSGANVLTF	TGCGCCAGCAGCTTGGTGGGGCTCGACTCTGGGGCCAACGTCCTGACTTTC
13	TRBV7-2	few	TRBJ2-1	TRBD1	CASSIVRGYEQFF	TGTGCCAGCAGCATAGTCAGGGGGTATGAGCAGTTCTTC
15	TRBV4-3	few	TRBJ2-1	NA	CASSQDSASYNEQFF	TGCGCCAGCAGCCAAGATTCGGCCAGTTACAATGAGCAGTTCTTC
14	TRBV29-1	NA	TRBJ2-1	TRBD2	CSVEYSGGYNEQFF	TGCAGCGTTGAATATAGCGGGGGTTACAATGAGCAGTTCTTC
15	TRBV12-3/TRBV12-4	NA	TRBJ1-1	TRBD1	CASSFIGGADTEAFF	TGTGCCAGCAGTTTTATAGGGGGCGCAGACACTGAAGCTTTCTTT
13	TRBV12-3/TRBV12-4	NA	TRBJ2-5	NA	CASKEGAGETQYF	TGTGCCAGCAAGGAGGGGGCGGGGGAGACCCAGTACTTC
14	TRBV4-2	NA	TRBJ2-1	NA	CASRDPTAHNEQFF	TGTGCCAGCAGGGACCCCACCGCCCACAATGAGCAGTTCTTC
13	TRBV6-6	few	TRBJ1-1	NA	CAVAGPLNTEAFF	TGTGCCGTAGCTGGACCCCTGAACACTGAAGCTTTCTTT
17	TRBV9	NA	TRBJ2-3	TRBD2	CASSATGLMAGGGTQYF	TGTGCCAGCAGCGCGACCGGGTTGATGGCGGGAGGGGGTACGCAGTATTTT
12	TRBV12-3/TRBV12-4	few	TRBJ1-3	NA	CASTPIGNTIYF	TGTGCCAGCACCCCGATTGGAAACACCATATATTTT
16	TRBV15	NA	TRBJ2-3	TRBD1	CATSRDPTGASDTQYF	TGTGCCACCAGCAGAGATCCGACAGGGGCATCGGATACGCAGTATTTT
14	TRBV29-1	few	TRBJ2-1	NA	CSVELPPVDNEQFF	TGCAGCGTTGAACTCCCCCCTGTGGACAATGAGCAGTTCTTC
11	TRBV14	once	TRBJ2-5	NA	CASGSMKTQYF	TGTGCCAGCGGGAGCATGAAGACCCAGTACTTC
17	TRBV4-3	few	TRBJ2-2	TRBD1	CASSQDMRTGPTGELFF	TGCGCCAGCAGCCAAGATATGAGGACAGGGCCGACCGGGGAGCTGTTTTTT
14	TRBV19	NA	TRBJ2-1	NA	CASSILGERNEQFF	TGTGCCAGTAGTATTCTGGGGGAGCGGAATGAGCAGTTCTTC
16	TRBV5-6	NA	TRBJ1-5	NA	CASSLTGSGPNQPQHF	TGTGCCAGCAGCTTGACGGGAAGTGGGCCCAATCAGCCCCAGCATTTT
17	TRBV4-1	NA	TRBJ2-1	TRBD2	CASSQDGAGAFRNEQFF	TGCGCCAGCAGCCAAGATGGGGCGGGAGCTTTTAGGAATGAGCAGTTCTTC
14	TRBV12-3/TRBV12-4	NA	TRBJ2-2	NA	CASSFGDYTGELFF	TGTGCCAGCAGTTTCGGGGATTACACCGGGGAGCTGTTTTTT
13	TRBV29-1	many	TRBJ1-2	NA	CSVKTVPNYGYTF	TGCAGCGTCAAAACAGTCCCTAACTATGGCTACACCTTC
17	TRBV7-9	few	TRBJ2-5	NA	CASSLTPLAEFQETQYF	TGTGCCAGCAGCTTAACCCCCTTGGCGGAGTTCCAAGAGACCCAGTACTTC